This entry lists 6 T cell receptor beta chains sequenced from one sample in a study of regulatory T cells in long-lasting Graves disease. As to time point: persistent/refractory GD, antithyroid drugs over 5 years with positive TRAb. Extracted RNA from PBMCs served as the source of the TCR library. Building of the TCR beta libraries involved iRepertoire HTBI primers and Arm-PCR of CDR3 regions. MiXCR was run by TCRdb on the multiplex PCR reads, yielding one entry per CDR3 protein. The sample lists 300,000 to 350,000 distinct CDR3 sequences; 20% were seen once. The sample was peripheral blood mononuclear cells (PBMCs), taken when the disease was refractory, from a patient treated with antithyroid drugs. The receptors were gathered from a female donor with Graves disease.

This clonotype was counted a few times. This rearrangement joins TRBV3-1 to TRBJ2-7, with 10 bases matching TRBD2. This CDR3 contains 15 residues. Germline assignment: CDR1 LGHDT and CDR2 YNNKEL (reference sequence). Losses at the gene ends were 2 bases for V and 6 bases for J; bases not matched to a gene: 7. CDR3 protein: CASSQPSGSLGEQYF. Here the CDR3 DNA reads TGTGCCAGCAGCCAACCTAGCGGGAGTCTAGGCGAGCAGTACTTC.

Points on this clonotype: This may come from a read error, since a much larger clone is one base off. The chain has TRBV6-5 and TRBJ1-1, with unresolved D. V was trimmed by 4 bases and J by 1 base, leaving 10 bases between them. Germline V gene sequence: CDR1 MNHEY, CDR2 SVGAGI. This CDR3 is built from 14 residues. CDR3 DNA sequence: TGTGCCAGCAGTTCAAAGGAGGGGAACACTGAAGCTTTCTTT. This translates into CASSSKEGNTEAFF.

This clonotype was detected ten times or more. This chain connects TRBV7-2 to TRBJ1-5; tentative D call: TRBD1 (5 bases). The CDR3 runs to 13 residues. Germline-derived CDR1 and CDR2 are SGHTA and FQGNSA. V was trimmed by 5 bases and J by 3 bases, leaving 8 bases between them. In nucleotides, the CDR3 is TGTGCCAGCAGCCAGGGTCTCAATCAGCCCCAGCATTTT. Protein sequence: CASSQGLNQPQHF.

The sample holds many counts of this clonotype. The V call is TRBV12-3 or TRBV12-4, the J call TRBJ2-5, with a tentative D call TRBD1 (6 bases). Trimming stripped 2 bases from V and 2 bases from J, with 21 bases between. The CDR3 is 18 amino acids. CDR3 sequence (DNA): TGTGCCAGCAGTTTACGCCCCGTTCCGGGACACTCGCAAGAGACCCAGTACTTC. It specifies CASSLRPVPGHSQETQYF.

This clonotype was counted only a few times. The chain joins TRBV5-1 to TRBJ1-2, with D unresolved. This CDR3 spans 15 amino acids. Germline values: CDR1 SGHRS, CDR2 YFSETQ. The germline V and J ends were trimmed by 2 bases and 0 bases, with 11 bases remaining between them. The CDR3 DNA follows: TGCGCCAGCAGCTTTATTGGCACAGCTAACTATGGCTACACCTTC. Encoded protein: CASSFIGTANYGYTF.

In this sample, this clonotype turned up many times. Written as DNA, the CDR3 is TGTGCCTGGAGTTCGTCGGGGCCTGAAGCTTTCTTT. As protein: CAWSSSGPEAFF. J is TRBJ1-1 and V is TRBV30; tentatively, D is TRBD1 (5 bases). CDR1 and CDR2 from the germline V gene are GTSNPN and SVGIG (reference sequence). The CDR3 loop spans 12 amino acids. The V end lost 2 bases, the J end lost 6 bases, and 10 bases lay between the germline ends.